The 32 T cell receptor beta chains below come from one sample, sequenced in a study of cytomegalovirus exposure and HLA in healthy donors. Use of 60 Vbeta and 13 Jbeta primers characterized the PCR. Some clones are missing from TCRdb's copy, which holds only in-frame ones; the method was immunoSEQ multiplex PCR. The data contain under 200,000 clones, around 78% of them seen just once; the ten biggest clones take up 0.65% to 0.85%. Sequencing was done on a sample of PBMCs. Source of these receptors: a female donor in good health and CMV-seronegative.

The DNA of the CDR3 is TGTGCCATCAGTGGGACTAGCGGGGCGAACACCGGGGAGCTGTTTTTT. Translated: CAISGTSGANTGELFF. The chain recombines TRBV10-3 with TRBJ2-2; the match to TRBD2 covers 12 bases. Germline CDR1 ENHRY, CDR2 SYGVKD. The V segment lost 4 bases and the J segment 0 bases; nucleotides outside the gene matches: 0. This CDR3 contains 16 residues.

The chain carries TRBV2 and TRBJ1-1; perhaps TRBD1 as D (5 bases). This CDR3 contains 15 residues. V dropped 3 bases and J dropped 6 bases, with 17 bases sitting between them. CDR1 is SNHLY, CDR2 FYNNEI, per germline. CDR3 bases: TGTGCCAGCAGTGAGCAGGGTCGACAGAGCGCTGAAGCTTTCTTT. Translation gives CASSEQGRQSAEAFF.

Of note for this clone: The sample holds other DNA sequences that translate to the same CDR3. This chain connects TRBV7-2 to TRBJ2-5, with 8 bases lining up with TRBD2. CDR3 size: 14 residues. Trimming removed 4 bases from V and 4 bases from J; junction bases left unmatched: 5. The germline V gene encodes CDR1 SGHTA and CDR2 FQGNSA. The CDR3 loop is CASSSGLAGETQYF. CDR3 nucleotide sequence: TGTGCCAGCAGCTCAGGACTAGCTGGAGAGACCCAGTACTTC.

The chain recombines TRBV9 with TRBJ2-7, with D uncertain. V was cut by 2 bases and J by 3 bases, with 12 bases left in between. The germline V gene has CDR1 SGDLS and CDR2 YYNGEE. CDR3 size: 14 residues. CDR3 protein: CASSVRQESYEQYF. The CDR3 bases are TGTGCCAGCAGCGTGCGGCAAGAAAGCTACGAGCAGTACTTC.

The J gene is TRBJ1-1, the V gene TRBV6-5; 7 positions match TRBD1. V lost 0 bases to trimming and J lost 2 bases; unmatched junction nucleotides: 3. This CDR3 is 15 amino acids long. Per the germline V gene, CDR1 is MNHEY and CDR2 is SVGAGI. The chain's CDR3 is CASSYSTGINTEAFF. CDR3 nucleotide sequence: TGTGCCAGCAGTTACTCGACAGGGATAAACACTGAAGCTTTCTTT.

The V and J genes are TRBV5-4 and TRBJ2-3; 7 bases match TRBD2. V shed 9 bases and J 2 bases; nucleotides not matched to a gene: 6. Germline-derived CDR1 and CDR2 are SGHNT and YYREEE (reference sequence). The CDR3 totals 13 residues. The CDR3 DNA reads TGTGCCACGGGAGGCTCAAACACAGATACGCAGTATTTT. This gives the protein CATGGSNTDTQYF. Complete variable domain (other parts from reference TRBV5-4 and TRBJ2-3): ETGVTQSPTHLIKTRGQQVTLRCSSQSGHNTVSWYQQALGQGPQFIFQYYREEENGRGNFPPRFSGLQFPNYSSELNVNALELDDSALYLCATGGSNTDTQYFGPGTRLTVL.

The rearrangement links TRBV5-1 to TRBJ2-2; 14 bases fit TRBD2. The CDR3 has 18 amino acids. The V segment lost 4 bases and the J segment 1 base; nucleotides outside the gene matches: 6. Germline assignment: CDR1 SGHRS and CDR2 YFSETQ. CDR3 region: CASSTRTSGGQNTGELFF. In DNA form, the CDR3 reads TGCGCCAGCAGCACCAGGACTAGCGGGGGGCAGAACACCGGGGAGCTGTTTTTT. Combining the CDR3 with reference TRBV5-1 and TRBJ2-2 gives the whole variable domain KAGVTQTPRYLIKTRGQQVTLSCSPISGHRSVSWYQQTPGQGLQFLFEYFSETQRNKGNFPGRFSGRQFSNSRSEMNVSTLELGDSALYLCASSTRTSGGQNTGELFFGEGSRLTVL.

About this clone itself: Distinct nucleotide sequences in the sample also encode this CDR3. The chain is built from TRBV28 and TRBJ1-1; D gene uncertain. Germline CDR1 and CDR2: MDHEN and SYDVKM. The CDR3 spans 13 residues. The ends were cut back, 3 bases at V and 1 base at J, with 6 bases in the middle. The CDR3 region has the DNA TGTGCCAGCAGTTTTCGGAGGAACACTGAAGCTTTCTTT. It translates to CASSFRRNTEAFF.

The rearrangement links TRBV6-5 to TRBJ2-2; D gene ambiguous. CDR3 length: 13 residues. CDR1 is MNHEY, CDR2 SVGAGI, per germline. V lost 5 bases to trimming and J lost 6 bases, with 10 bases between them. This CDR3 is CASSDRVPGELFF. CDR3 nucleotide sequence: TGTGCCAGCAGTGATCGGGTTCCCGGGGAGCTGTTTTTT.

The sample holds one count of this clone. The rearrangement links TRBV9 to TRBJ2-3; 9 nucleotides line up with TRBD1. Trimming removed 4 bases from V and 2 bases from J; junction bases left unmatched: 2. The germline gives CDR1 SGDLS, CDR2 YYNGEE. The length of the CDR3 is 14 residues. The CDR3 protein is CASSPQGATDTQYF. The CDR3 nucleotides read TGTGCCAGCAGCCCACAGGGGGCCACAGATACGCAGTATTTT.

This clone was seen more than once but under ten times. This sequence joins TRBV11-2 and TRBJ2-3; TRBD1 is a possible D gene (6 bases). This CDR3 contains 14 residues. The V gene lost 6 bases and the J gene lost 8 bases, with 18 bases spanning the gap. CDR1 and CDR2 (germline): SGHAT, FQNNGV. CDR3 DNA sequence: TGTGCCAGCAGTCAAGCCAGGGGTGAGAGTACGCAGTATTTT. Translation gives CASSQARGESTQYF. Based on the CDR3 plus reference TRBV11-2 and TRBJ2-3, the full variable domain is EAGVAQSPRYKIIEKRQSVAFWCNPISGHATLYWYQQILGQGPKLLIQFQNNGVVDDSQLPKDRFSAERLKGVDSTLKIQPAKLEDSAVYLCASSQARGESTQYFGPGTRLTVL.

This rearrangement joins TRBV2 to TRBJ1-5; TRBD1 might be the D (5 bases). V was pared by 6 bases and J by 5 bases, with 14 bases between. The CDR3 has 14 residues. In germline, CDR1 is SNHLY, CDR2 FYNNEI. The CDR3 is CASRPGGGYQPQHF. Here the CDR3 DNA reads TGTGCCAGCAGGCCCGGGGGGGGTTATCAGCCCCAGCATTTT.

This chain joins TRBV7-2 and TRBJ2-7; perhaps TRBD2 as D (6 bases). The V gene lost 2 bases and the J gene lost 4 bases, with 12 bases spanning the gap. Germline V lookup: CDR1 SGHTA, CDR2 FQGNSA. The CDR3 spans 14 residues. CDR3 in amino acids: CASSLIGGAYEQYF. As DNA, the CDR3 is TGTGCCAGCAGCTTAATAGGCGGGGCTTACGAGCAGTACTTC. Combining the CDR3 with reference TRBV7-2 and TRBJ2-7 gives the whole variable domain GAGVSQSPSNKVTEKGKDVELRCDPISGHTALYWYRQSLGQGLEFLIYFQGNSAPDKSGLPSDRFSAERTGGSVSTLTIQRTQQEDSAVYLCASSLIGGAYEQYFGPGTRLTVT.

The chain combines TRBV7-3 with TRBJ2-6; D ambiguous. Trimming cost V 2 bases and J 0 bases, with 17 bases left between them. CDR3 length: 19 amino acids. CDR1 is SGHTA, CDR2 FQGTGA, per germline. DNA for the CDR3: TGTGCCAGCAGCTTACTGGGCGCCAGGCCGAACTCTGGGGCCAACGTCCTGACTTTC. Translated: CASSLLGARPNSGANVLTF.

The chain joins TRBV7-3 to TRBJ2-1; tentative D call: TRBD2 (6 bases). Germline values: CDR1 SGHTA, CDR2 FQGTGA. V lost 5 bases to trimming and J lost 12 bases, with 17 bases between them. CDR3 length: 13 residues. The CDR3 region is CASSQSKGGGQFF. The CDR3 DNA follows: TGTGCCAGCAGCCAATCAAAGGGAGGAGGGCAGTTCTTC.

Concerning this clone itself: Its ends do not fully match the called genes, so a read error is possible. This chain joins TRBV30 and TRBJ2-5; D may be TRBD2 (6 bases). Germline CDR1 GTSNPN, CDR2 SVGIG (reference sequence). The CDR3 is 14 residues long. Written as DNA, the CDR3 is TGTGCCTGGAGCTGGGGCTTGGGAGGAGAGACCCGGTACTTC. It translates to CAWSWGLGGETRYF. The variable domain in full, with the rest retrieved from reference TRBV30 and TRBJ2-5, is SQTIHQWPATLVQPVGSPLSLECTVEGTSNPNLYWYRQAAGRGLQLLFYSVGIGQISSEVPQNLSASRPQDRQFILSSKKLLLSDSGFYLCAWSWGLGGETRYFGPGTRLLVL.

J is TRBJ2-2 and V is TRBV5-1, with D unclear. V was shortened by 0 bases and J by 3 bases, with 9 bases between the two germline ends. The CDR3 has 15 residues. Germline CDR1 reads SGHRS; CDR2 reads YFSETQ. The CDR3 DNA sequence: TGCGCCAGCAGCTTGGGGCACCAAGACACCGGGGAGCTGTTTTTT. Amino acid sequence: CASSLGHQDTGELFF.

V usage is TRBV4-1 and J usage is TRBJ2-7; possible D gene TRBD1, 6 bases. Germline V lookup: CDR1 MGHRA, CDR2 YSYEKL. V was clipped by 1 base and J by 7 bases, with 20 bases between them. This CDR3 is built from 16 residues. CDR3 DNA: TGCGCCAGCAGCCAAGTCCCGGGACAAGGGTCGGGGGAGCAGTACTTC. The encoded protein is CASSQVPGQGSGEQYF.

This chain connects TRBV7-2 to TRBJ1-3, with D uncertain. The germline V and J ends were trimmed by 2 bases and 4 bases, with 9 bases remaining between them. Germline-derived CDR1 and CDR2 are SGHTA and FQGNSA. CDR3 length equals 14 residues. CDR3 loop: CASSLRREGNTIYF. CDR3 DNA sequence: TGTGCCAGCAGCTTAAGGAGGGAGGGAAACACCATATATTTT.

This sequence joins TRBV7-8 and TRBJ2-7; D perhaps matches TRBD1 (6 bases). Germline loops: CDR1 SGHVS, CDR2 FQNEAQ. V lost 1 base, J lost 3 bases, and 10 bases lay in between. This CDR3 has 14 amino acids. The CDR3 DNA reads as TGTGCCAGCAGCTTAGTAGGACAGAACTACGAGCAGTACTTC. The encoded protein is CASSLVGQNYEQYF.

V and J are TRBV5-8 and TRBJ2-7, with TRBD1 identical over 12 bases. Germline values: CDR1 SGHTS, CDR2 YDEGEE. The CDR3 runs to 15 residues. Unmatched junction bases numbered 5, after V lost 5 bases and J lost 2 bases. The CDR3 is CASSPGQGAAYEQYF. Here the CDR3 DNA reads TGTGCCAGCAGTCCGGGACAGGGGGCTGCCTACGAGCAGTACTTC.

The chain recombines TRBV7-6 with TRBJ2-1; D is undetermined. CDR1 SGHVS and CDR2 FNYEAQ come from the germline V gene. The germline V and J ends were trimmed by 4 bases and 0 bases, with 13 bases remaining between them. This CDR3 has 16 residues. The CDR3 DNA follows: TGTGCCAGCAGCTACAGCTTACTGAGCTCCTACAATGAGCAGTTCTTC. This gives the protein CASSYSLLSSYNEQFF.

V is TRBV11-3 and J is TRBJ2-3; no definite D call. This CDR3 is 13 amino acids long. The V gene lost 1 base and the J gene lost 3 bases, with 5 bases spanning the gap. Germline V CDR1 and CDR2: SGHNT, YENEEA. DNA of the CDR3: TGTGCCAGCAGCTTAGCCCCTACAGATACGCAGTATTTT. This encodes CASSLAPTDTQYF. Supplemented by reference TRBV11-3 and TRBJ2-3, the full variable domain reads EAGVVQSPRYKIIEKKQPVAFWCNPISGHNTLYWYLQNLGQGPELLIRYENEEAVDDSQLPKDRFSAERLKGVDSTLKIQPAELGDSAVYLCASSLAPTDTQYFGPGTRLTVL.

The CDR3 is CASSLRTVNTEAFF. CDR3 bases: TGTGCCAGCAGCCTTAGGACAGTTAACACTGAAGCTTTCTTT. This chain connects TRBV14 to TRBJ1-1, with a possible D match to TRBD1 (6 bases). This CDR3 is built from 14 residues. Trimming removed 4 bases from V and 2 bases from J, with 11 bases in between. Germline values: CDR1 SGHDN, CDR2 FVKESK.

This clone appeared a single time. The CDR3 reads CASNSGRVRDTQYF. The CDR3, as DNA: TGTGCCAGCAATAGCGGGAGGGTTAGAGATACGCAGTATTTT. This rearrangement joins TRBV19 to TRBJ2-3, with 11 bases lining up with TRBD2. The CDR3 spans 14 residues. Germline V gene data show CDR1 as LNHDA and CDR2 as SQIVND (reference sequence). V was pared by 9 bases and J by 5 bases, with 7 bases of the junction left unmatched. The full variable domain, in which reference TRBV19 and TRBJ2-3 provide the parts outside the CDR3, is DGGITQSPKYLFRKEGQNVTLSCEQNLNHDAMYWYRQDPGQGLRLIYYSQIVNDFQKGDIAEGYSVSREKKESFPLTVTSAQKNPTAFYLCASNSGRVRDTQYFGPGTRLTVL.

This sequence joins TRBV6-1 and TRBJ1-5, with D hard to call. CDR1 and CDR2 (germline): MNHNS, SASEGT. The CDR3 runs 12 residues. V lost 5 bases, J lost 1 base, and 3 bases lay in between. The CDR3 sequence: CASSPSNQPQHF. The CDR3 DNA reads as TGTGCCAGCAGTCCAAGCAATCAGCCCCAGCATTTT.

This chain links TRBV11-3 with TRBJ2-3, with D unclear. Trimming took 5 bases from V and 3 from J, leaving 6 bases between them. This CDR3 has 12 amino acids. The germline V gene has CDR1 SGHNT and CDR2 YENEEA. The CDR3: CASSHQTDTQYF. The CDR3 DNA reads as TGTGCCAGCAGCCACCAGACAGATACGCAGTATTTT.

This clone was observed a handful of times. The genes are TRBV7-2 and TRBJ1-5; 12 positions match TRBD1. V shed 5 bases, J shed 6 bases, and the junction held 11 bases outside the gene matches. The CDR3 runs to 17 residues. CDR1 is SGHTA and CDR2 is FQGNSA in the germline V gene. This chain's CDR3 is CASSPGTGGGRGQPQHF. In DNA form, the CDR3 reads TGTGCCAGCAGCCCCGGGACAGGGGGCGGGAGGGGTCAGCCCCAGCATTTT.

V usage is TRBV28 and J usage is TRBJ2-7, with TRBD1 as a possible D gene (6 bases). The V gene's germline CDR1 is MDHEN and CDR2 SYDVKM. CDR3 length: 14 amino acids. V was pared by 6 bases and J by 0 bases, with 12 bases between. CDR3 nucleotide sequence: TGTGCCAGCAGCCCACCGGACAGCTCCTACGAGCAGTACTTC. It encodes CASSPPDSSYEQYF.

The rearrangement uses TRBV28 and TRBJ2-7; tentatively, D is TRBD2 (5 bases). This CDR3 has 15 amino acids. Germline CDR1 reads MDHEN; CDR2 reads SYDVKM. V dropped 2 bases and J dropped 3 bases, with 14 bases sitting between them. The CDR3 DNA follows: TGTGCCAGCAGTTTAACTCGCGGGTGGGTCTACGAGCAGTACTTC. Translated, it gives CASSLTRGWVYEQYF.

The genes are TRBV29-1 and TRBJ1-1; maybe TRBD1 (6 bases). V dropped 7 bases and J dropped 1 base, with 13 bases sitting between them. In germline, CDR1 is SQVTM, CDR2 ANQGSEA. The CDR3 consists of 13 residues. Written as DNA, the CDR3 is TGCAGCGCTAAGAGGGGGTCGAACACTGAAGCTTTCTTT. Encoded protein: CSAKRGSNTEAFF.

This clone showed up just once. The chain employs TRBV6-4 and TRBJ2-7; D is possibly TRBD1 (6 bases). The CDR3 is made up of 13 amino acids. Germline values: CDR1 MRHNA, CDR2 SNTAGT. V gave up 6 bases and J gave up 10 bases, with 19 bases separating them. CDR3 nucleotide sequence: TGTGCCAGCAGGACCGGCAACCCAGGGGAACAGTACTTC. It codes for CASRTGNPGEQYF.